Listed below are T cell receptor beta chains from one sample, sequenced in a study of blood T cells in healthy people across ages. TCRdb itself ran the 5' RACE reads through MiXCR, one entry per CDR3 protein. The sample comprises about 580,000 distinct CDR3 sequences, 47% of which are singletons, and roughly 24% rests with the top ten. The sequenced material came from blood. The receptors were sampled from a man at least 80 years old in good health. CDR3s include the opening cysteine and the closing phenylalanine or tryptophan. D genes are given only for firm matches. Not every row has a clone size; where given, it reads once, few, many or a size class.

j_call: TRBJ1-6; d_call: .; v_call: TRBV6-5; clone_size: many; cdr3_nt: TGTGCCAGCAGTTACTCATCCGCTGTGATAGGATCCCTCCACTTT; cdr3_aa: CASSYSSAVIGSLHF
j_call: TRBJ2-7; d_call: .; v_call: TRBV29-1; clone_size: .; cdr3_nt: TGCAGCGTTTCCCTCCGGGACGTGATCTCCTACGAGCAGTACTTC; cdr3_aa: CSVSLRDVISYEQYF
j_call: TRBJ1-6; d_call: .; v_call: TRBV20-1; clone_size: .; cdr3_nt: TGCAGTGTCAGTAGGGACCACAATTCACCCCTCCACTTT; cdr3_aa: CSVSRDHNSPLHF
j_call: TRBJ2-1; d_call: TRBD1; v_call: TRBV2; clone_size: few; cdr3_nt: TGTGCCAGCAGTAACCGGGACAGAGGATACAATGAGCAGTTCTTC; cdr3_aa: CASSNRDRGYNEQFF
j_call: TRBJ2-1; d_call: .; v_call: TRBV7-2; clone_size: .; cdr3_nt: TGTGCCAGCAGCTTAGGGGTGGGGGAGGGGGTGAATGAGCAGTTCTTC; cdr3_aa: CASSLGVGEGVNEQFF
j_call: TRBJ2-1; d_call: TRBD2; v_call: TRBV5-1; clone_size: .; cdr3_nt: TGCGCCAGCAGCTTCCGGGACTATTCGGTTGAGCAGTTCTTC; cdr3_aa: CASSFRDYSVEQFF
j_call: TRBJ2-4; d_call: .; v_call: TRBV5-5; clone_size: .; cdr3_nt: TGTGCCAACAGCTTGGACGCGGGGTGGGACCGTAAAAGAAACATTCAGTACTTC; cdr3_aa: CANSLDAGWDRKRNIQYF
j_call: TRBJ1-1; d_call: .; v_call: TRBV9; clone_size: .; cdr3_nt: TGTGCCAGCAGCGCACAGGGTAACACTGAAGCTTTCTTT; cdr3_aa: CASSAQGNTEAFF
j_call: TRBJ1-4; d_call: .; v_call: TRBV4-1; clone_size: .; cdr3_nt: TGCGCCAGCAGCCGCGACACTGGACAAAATGAAAAACTGTTTTTT; cdr3_aa: CASSRDTGQNEKLFF
j_call: TRBJ2-7; d_call: .; v_call: TRBV28; clone_size: few; cdr3_nt: TGTGCCAGCAGTCCCTCATGGGAGCAGTACTTC; cdr3_aa: CASSPSWEQYF
j_call: TRBJ2-7; d_call: .; v_call: TRBV6-5; clone_size: .; cdr3_nt: TGTGCCAGCACCTCCCGTGGAGGTTCGACTTCCTACGAGCAGTACTTC; cdr3_aa: CASTSRGGSTSYEQYF
j_call: TRBJ2-7; d_call: .; v_call: TRBV14; clone_size: .; cdr3_nt: TGTGCCAGCAGCCAAGATTGGGGCGAGCAGTACTTC; cdr3_aa: CASSQDWGEQYF
j_call: TRBJ2-3; d_call: .; v_call: TRBV7-2; clone_size: .; cdr3_nt: TGTGCCAGCACCCTAGGGGTTGCTAGCGCAGATACGCAGTATTTT; cdr3_aa: CASTLGVASADTQYF
j_call: TRBJ1-2; d_call: TRBD1; v_call: TRBV10-3; clone_size: few; cdr3_nt: TGTGCCATCAGTCAGGGGGAGGGAGACCTCAGTTCTTATGGCTACACCTTC; cdr3_aa: CAISQGEGDLSSYGYTF
j_call: TRBJ2-1; d_call: TRBD2; v_call: TRBV6-6; clone_size: .; cdr3_nt: TGTGCCAGCAGCTTGAAAGCGGGGTCAGGCAATGAGCAGTTCTTC; cdr3_aa: CASSLKAGSGNEQFF
j_call: TRBJ2-1; d_call: TRBD1; v_call: TRBV7-2; clone_size: .; cdr3_nt: TGTGCCAGCAGCCCGAGGACAGGGGTCGATGAGCAGTTCTTC; cdr3_aa: CASSPRTGVDEQFF
j_call: TRBJ1-2; d_call: TRBD1; v_call: TRBV24-1; clone_size: .; cdr3_nt: TGTGCCACCAGCCCGACAGGGTCTAACTATGGCTACACCTTC; cdr3_aa: CATSPTGSNYGYTF
j_call: TRBJ2-3; d_call: .; v_call: TRBV20-1; clone_size: .; cdr3_nt: TGCAGTGCTAGAGAGGGTGCATCTAGCACAGATACGCAGTATTTT; cdr3_aa: CSAREGASSTDTQYF
j_call: TRBJ2-7; d_call: .; v_call: TRBV7-9; clone_size: once; cdr3_nt: TGTGCCAGCAGCTTAGTTGTGCGGGGAGACGAGCAGTACTTC; cdr3_aa: CASSLVVRGDEQYF
j_call: TRBJ2-1; d_call: TRBD2; v_call: TRBV5-1; clone_size: once; cdr3_nt: TGCGCCAGCAGCCGGGGGGGGACTAGCGGGAGAATGTCCTACAATGAGCAGTTCTTC; cdr3_aa: CASSRGGTSGRMSYNEQFF
j_call: TRBJ2-5; d_call: .; v_call: TRBV7-9; clone_size: few; cdr3_nt: TGTGCCAGCACTGACGTAGAGACCCAGTACTTC; cdr3_aa: CASTDVETQYF
j_call: TRBJ2-5; d_call: .; v_call: TRBV28; clone_size: few; cdr3_nt: TGTGCCAGCAGCCGAAGATCCACGTCCCGATTTGAGACCCAGTACTTC; cdr3_aa: CASSRRSTSRFETQYF
j_call: TRBJ1-1; d_call: .; v_call: TRBV29-1; clone_size: few; cdr3_nt: TGCAGCGTTGTCACAGACATGAACACTGAAGCTTTCTTT; cdr3_aa: CSVVTDMNTEAFF
j_call: TRBJ2-7; d_call: TRBD1; v_call: TRBV25-1; clone_size: .; cdr3_nt: TGTGCCAGCACTGGCGGGGGGACAGGGGGCGAACCTAAGTACTTC; cdr3_aa: CASTGGGTGGEPKYF
j_call: TRBJ1-1; d_call: .; v_call: TRBV7-2; clone_size: .; cdr3_nt: TGTGCCAGCAGCTTAGGGCACCGGGGAATAAACACTGAAGCTTTCTTT; cdr3_aa: CASSLGHRGINTEAFF
j_call: TRBJ1-1; d_call: TRBD1; v_call: TRBV5-1; clone_size: .; cdr3_nt: TGCGCCAGCAGCTTGATGACAGGGGGTGGCACTGAAGCTTTCTTT; cdr3_aa: CASSLMTGGGTEAFF
j_call: TRBJ2-3; d_call: .; v_call: TRBV4-3; clone_size: .; cdr3_nt: TGCGCCAGCAGCCAAGAGGGGGCGTTTGCAGATACGCAGTATTTT; cdr3_aa: CASSQEGAFADTQYF
j_call: TRBJ2-5; d_call: .; v_call: TRBV20-1; clone_size: few; cdr3_nt: TGCAGTGCTGGCATGGGGGCGTACAAAGAGACCCAGTACTTC; cdr3_aa: CSAGMGAYKETQYF
j_call: TRBJ2-1; d_call: .; v_call: TRBV6-6; clone_size: many; cdr3_nt: TGTGCCAGCAGTTCCGAAAGAAATGAGCAGTTCTTC; cdr3_aa: CASSSERNEQFF
j_call: TRBJ2-7; d_call: .; v_call: TRBV2; clone_size: .; cdr3_nt: TGTGCCAGCAGTGTCAGGGACACCTCCTACGAGCAGTACTTC; cdr3_aa: CASSVRDTSYEQYF
j_call: TRBJ2-3; d_call: .; v_call: TRBV20-1; clone_size: .; cdr3_nt: TGCAGTGGTGGTTCGGGGGGCACAGATACGCAGTATTTT; cdr3_aa: CSGGSGGTDTQYF
j_call: TRBJ2-3; d_call: TRBD1; v_call: TRBV6-5; clone_size: .; cdr3_nt: TGTGCCAGTAATACAGGGGGCAGGGCAGATACGCAGTATTTT; cdr3_aa: CASNTGGRADTQYF
j_call: TRBJ1-6; d_call: .; v_call: TRBV20-1; clone_size: .; cdr3_nt: TGCAGTGCCTGGGCGGGGTCCTATAATTCACCCCTCCACTTT; cdr3_aa: CSAWAGSYNSPLHF
j_call: TRBJ2-5; d_call: TRBD1; v_call: TRBV4-1; clone_size: few; cdr3_nt: TGCGCCAGCAGCCAAAATGACAGGGTAAAAGAGACCCAGTACTTC; cdr3_aa: CASSQNDRVKETQYF
j_call: TRBJ1-6; d_call: TRBD1; v_call: TRBV7-3; clone_size: .; cdr3_nt: TGTGCCAGCAGCTCCCAGGGGGGCTCACCCCTCCACTTT; cdr3_aa: CASSSQGGSPLHF
j_call: TRBJ2-7; d_call: TRBD1; v_call: TRBV29-1; clone_size: .; cdr3_nt: TGCAGCGTTGAAGATTCGATCAGGGGGCGGGAGCAGTACTTC; cdr3_aa: CSVEDSIRGREQYF
j_call: TRBJ2-7; d_call: .; v_call: TRBV29-1; clone_size: .; cdr3_nt: TGCAGCGTCGGCCTAACCGGGGCCTACGAGCAGTACTTC; cdr3_aa: CSVGLTGAYEQYF
j_call: TRBJ2-7; d_call: .; v_call: TRBV7-3; clone_size: .; cdr3_nt: TGTGCCAGCAGCCCAGGGAACACAGGAGACTACGAGCAGTACTTC; cdr3_aa: CASSPGNTGDYEQYF
j_call: TRBJ2-7; d_call: .; v_call: TRBV28; clone_size: few; cdr3_nt: TGTGCCAGCAGTTTAAATCGCTACGAGCAGTACTTC; cdr3_aa: CASSLNRYEQYF
j_call: TRBJ1-1; d_call: .; v_call: TRBV20-1; clone_size: .; cdr3_nt: TGCAGTGCAAAGGGGTTCTCGAACACTGAAGCTTTCTTT; cdr3_aa: CSAKGFSNTEAFF
j_call: TRBJ2-1; d_call: .; v_call: TRBV4-2; clone_size: .; cdr3_nt: TGTGCCAGCAGCCAAGATCAAAGACATAATTCCTACAATGAGCAGTTCTTC; cdr3_aa: CASSQDQRHNSYNEQFF
j_call: TRBJ2-7; d_call: .; v_call: TRBV25-1; clone_size: once; cdr3_nt: TGTGCCAGCAAGGTTTCCTCAGGAGGGGGCTACGAGCAGTACTTC; cdr3_aa: CASKVSSGGGYEQYF
j_call: TRBJ2-3; d_call: TRBD2; v_call: TRBV20-1; clone_size: once; cdr3_nt: TGCAGTACCGCATCTCCTAGCGGGAGGGCCCTAGATACGCAGTATTTT; cdr3_aa: CSTASPSGRALDTQYF
j_call: TRBJ2-1; d_call: .; v_call: TRBV6-2/TRBV6-3; clone_size: few; cdr3_nt: TGTGCCAGCGTTCCTAGCGTCCACAATGAGCAGTTCTTC; cdr3_aa: CASVPSVHNEQFF
j_call: TRBJ2-5; d_call: .; v_call: TRBV20-1; clone_size: .; cdr3_nt: TGCAGTGCTAGTCGAGGTGTAGGTTTACAGGTTCAAGAGACCCAGTACTTC; cdr3_aa: CSASRGVGLQVQETQYF
j_call: TRBJ2-7; d_call: TRBD2; v_call: TRBV6-2/TRBV6-3; clone_size: few; cdr3_nt: TGTGCCAGCAGTTACGGGACTGGCGGGAGCCCCCCCGAGCAGTACTTC; cdr3_aa: CASSYGTGGSPPEQYF
j_call: TRBJ2-3; d_call: .; v_call: TRBV11-2; clone_size: .; cdr3_nt: TGTGCCAGCAGCTCTCGGGGTTACGTAGATACGCAGTATTTT; cdr3_aa: CASSSRGYVDTQYF
j_call: TRBJ2-1; d_call: TRBD2; v_call: TRBV7-3; clone_size: .; cdr3_nt: TGTGCCAGCAGCTTACGTAGCGGGGGGGCCAATGAGCAGTTCTTC; cdr3_aa: CASSLRSGGANEQFF
j_call: TRBJ1-5; d_call: .; v_call: TRBV20-1; clone_size: once; cdr3_nt: TGCAGTGCTAGAGACGGTTATAGCAATCAGCCCCAGCATTTT; cdr3_aa: CSARDGYSNQPQHF
j_call: TRBJ2-7; d_call: .; v_call: TRBV20-1; clone_size: .; cdr3_nt: TGCAGTGCTAGAAATTCGGGCCAAGAGATCCAGTACTTC; cdr3_aa: CSARNSGQEIQYF
j_call: TRBJ2-5; d_call: .; v_call: TRBV24-1; clone_size: once; cdr3_nt: TGTGCCACCAGTGACCGGGGACCGCATATAGGGACCCAGTACTTC; cdr3_aa: CATSDRGPHIGTQYF
j_call: TRBJ2-7; d_call: .; v_call: TRBV20-1; clone_size: .; cdr3_nt: TGCAGTGCTAGAGATGGGCACAGGGACGACGAGCAGTACTTC; cdr3_aa: CSARDGHRDDEQYF
j_call: TRBJ1-5; d_call: .; v_call: TRBV2; clone_size: few; cdr3_nt: TGTGCCAGCAGCCAGGACGTGGGGGTAAATCAGCCCCAGCATTTT; cdr3_aa: CASSQDVGVNQPQHF
j_call: TRBJ2-5; d_call: .; v_call: TRBV7-9; clone_size: many; cdr3_nt: TGTGCCAGCATCGGGACCTGGGGGCCACAAGAGACCCAGTACTTC; cdr3_aa: CASIGTWGPQETQYF
j_call: TRBJ2-7; d_call: TRBD1; v_call: TRBV7-2; clone_size: few; cdr3_nt: TGTGCCAGCAGCCGCAGTACTTCAGGACAGGGCCACTCCGAGCAGTACTTC; cdr3_aa: CASSRSTSGQGHSEQYF
j_call: TRBJ1-2; d_call: .; v_call: TRBV7-9; clone_size: few; cdr3_nt: TGTGCCAGCAGCTCCCCTGAAAAAGGGGCCCGTGGCTACACCTTC; cdr3_aa: CASSSPEKGARGYTF
j_call: TRBJ2-1; d_call: TRBD2; v_call: TRBV28; clone_size: few; cdr3_nt: TGTGCCAGCAGTGGGACTAGCGGGAGGAGTGAGCAGTTCTTC; cdr3_aa: CASSGTSGRSEQFF